Below, 19 T cell receptor beta chains from the same sample are listed, as sequenced in a study of CD8+ T cells in alopecia areata. Reverse transcribed after extraction, RNA yielded cDNA as the sequencing template. The assay was immunoSEQ multiplex PCR, and TCRdb's table has in-frame clones only and misses some. The repertoire yields 270,000 or so clones, none seen only once; the top ten contain about 1.2%. Sorting relied on CD4, CD8alpha, NKG2D, NKG2ACE and other markers applied to pooled cutaneous lymph node cells. What was sequenced was CD4+ T cells sorted from a lymph node. The receptor source for this set is a C3H/HeJ mouse with alopecia areata. For this strain, the MHC haplotype corresponds to H2-k.

This clone occurred a few times. The gene names given are mouse names. The DNA read from the CDR3 is TGTGCCAGCAGTACACACTAT. Amino acids: CASSTHY. The full CDR3 sequence reads CASSTHYEQYF. This chain joins TRBV19 and TRBJ2-7; D is undetermined. The sequenced fragment ends 4 residues before the CDR3 boundary, so the rest is inferred from the germline J gene. V lost 3 bases and J 3 bases, leaving 4 bases between the germline ends. CDR1 and CDR2 from the germline V gene are FNHDT and SITEND (reference sequence). The CDR3 spans 11 residues.

As concerns this clone: Gene names are mouse gene names. The CDR3 end is not reached by the read, which stops 4 residues before it; the germline J gene fills it in. The J gene is TRBJ2-4, the V gene TRBV19, with 8 bases aligning to TRBD2. V lost 6 bases to trimming and J lost 1 base; unmatched junction nucleotides: 1. Germline values: CDR1 FNHDT, CDR2 SITEND (reference sequence). This CDR3 is 13 amino acids long. The sequenced part of the CDR3 DNA is TGTGCCAGCAAACTGGGGGGTCAAAAC. Protein: CASKLGGQN. The entire CDR3 sequence reads CASKLGGQNTLYF.

This clone was recorded a few times. Gene names follow the mouse nomenclature. The CDR3 end lies 4 residues beyond the end of the read and is filled in from the germline J gene. The chain is built from TRBV13-3 and TRBJ2-3; 8 nucleotides line up with TRBD2. Per the germline V gene, CDR1 is NNHDY and CDR2 is SYVADS. J was trimmed by 2 bases and V by 6 bases; bases with no gene match: 2. The CDR3 is made up of 13 amino acids. CDR3 residues: CASMGGVAETLYF. The sequenced part of the CDR3 DNA is TGTGCCAGCATGGGGGGGGTTGCAGAA.

This clone was observed a handful of times. Gene names follow the mouse nomenclature. Read data end 4 residues before the CDR3 end; the end is taken from the germline J gene. The sample contains more than one DNA sequence encoding this CDR3. The J gene is TRBJ1-1, the V gene TRBV31; the match to TRBD1 covers 9 bases. The germline V gene has CDR1 GKSSPN and CDR2 SITVG. There are 14 residues in the CDR3. Losses at the gene ends were 1 base for V and 1 base for J; bases not matched to a gene: 1. CDR3 in amino acids: CAWSPGQGNTEVFF. CDR3 DNA, as far as it was read: TGTGCCTGGAGTCCGGGACAGGGAAACACA. Filled out from reference TRBV31 and TRBJ1-1, the complete variable domain reads AQTIHQWPVAEIKAVGSPLSLGCTIKGKSSPNLYWYWQATGGTLQQLFYSITVGQVESVVQLNLSASRPKDDQFILSTEKLLLSHSGFYLCAWSPGQGNTEVFFGKGTRLTVV.

As for this clone: The genes and germline here are from mouse. The read stops 4 residues short of the end of the CDR3; the missing end is completed from the germline J gene. The sample contains more than one DNA sequence encoding this CDR3. V is TRBV13-3 and J is TRBJ1-2; TRBD1 matches 8 bases. CDR1 is NNHDY and CDR2 is SYVADS in the germline V gene. This CDR3 comprises 13 residues. Losses at the gene ends were 2 bases for V and 4 bases for J; bases not matched to a gene: 1. CDR3 sequence: CASSETGGSDYTF. CDR3 DNA (partial): TGTGCCAGCAGTGAAACAGGGGGCTCC.

This clone appeared a few times. A much larger clone sits a single nucleotide away, making a read error possible. The listed genes are named as in mouse. The read falls 4 residues short of the CDR3 end, and the missing part is taken from the germline J gene. Other DNA variants within this sample encode the same CDR3. The rearrangement joins TRBV13-3 to TRBJ1-2, with 9 bases fitting TRBD1. The CDR3 covers 14 residues. V lost 5 bases, J lost 0 bases, and 2 bases stayed unmatched. CDR1 and CDR2 from the germline V gene are NNHDY and SYVADS. CDR3 sequence: CASRRQGANSDYTF. CDR3 bases read: TGTGCCAGCAGACGACAGGGGGCAAACTCC.

Remarks on this clone: The gene symbols are mouse symbols. The read halts 4 residues ahead of the CDR3 end, with the missing end drawn from the germline J gene. The chain links TRBV14 to TRBJ2-1; D gene ambiguous. Germline lookup yields CDR1 SGHDT and CDR2 FRDEAV. V was cut by 4 bases and J by 4 bases, with 9 bases left in between. The CDR3 is 13 residues long. This CDR3 is CASSPTKYAEQFF. Partial CDR3 DNA: TGTGCCAGCAGTCCGACAAAATATGCT.

As for this clone: The genes are named according to mouse. The CDR3 extends 4 residues past the end of the read, so its final part is completed from the germline J gene. V usage is TRBV1 and J usage is TRBJ1-2; D possibly corresponds to TRBD1 (6 bases). The ends were cut back, 5 bases at V and 3 bases at J, with 13 bases in the middle. Germline CDR1 is NSQYPW and CDR2 is LRSPGD (reference sequence). CDR3 length: 14 amino acids. This CDR3 is CTCSPTGRDSDYTF. The DNA read from the CDR3 is TGCACCTGCAGTCCAACAGGGAGGGACTCC.

In this sample, this clone turned up a few times. Gene names denote mouse genes. The missing CDR3 end, 4 residues past where the read stops, is filled in from the germline J gene. Within the sample, other DNA sequences also encode this same CDR3. The chain combines TRBV5 with TRBJ2-3; tentative D call: TRBD2 (5 bases). The germline V and J ends were trimmed by 1 base and 0 bases, with 8 bases remaining between them. The CDR3 is 15 amino acids. Germline CDR1 is LGHNA and CDR2 is YNLKQL (reference sequence). Partial CDR3 DNA: TGTGCCAGCAGCCAAGGGACTCCTAGTGCAGAA. Its protein is CASSQGTPSAE. The full CDR3 reads CASSQGTPSAETLYF.

This clone was detected ten times or more. A much larger clone is a single base away; this may be a read error. Each gene name is a mouse one. The read falls 4 residues short of the CDR3 end, and the missing part is taken from the germline J gene. The same CDR3 arises from other DNA sequences in this sample as well. The V and J genes are TRBV13-3 and TRBJ1-2; perhaps TRBD1 as D (5 bases). The CDR3 sequence is 14 residues long. The V end lost 1 base, the J end lost 0 bases, and 7 bases lay between the germline ends. Germline lookup yields CDR1 NNHDY and CDR2 SYVADS. CDR3 amino acids: CASSDQGANSDYTF. The part of the CDR3 DNA that was read is TGTGCCAGCAGTGATCAGGGAGCAAACTCC.

Only a few counts were recorded for this clone. The germline and genes are mouse ones. The CDR3 is cut off 4 residues early in the read; its end comes from the germline J gene. This rearrangement joins TRBV13-1 to TRBJ2-1; 9 bases align to TRBD1. V shed 0 bases and J 1 base; nucleotides not matched to a gene: 8. This CDR3 spans 18 amino acids. Germline CDR1 reads NSHNY; CDR2 reads SYGAGN. The part of the CDR3 DNA that was read is TGTGCCAGCAGTGATGAGGGGACAGGGAGTCCCAACTATGCT. This gives the protein CASSDEGTGSPNYA. The whole CDR3 is CASSDEGTGSPNYAEQFF.

This clone has only a few counts. The genes and germline here are from mouse. Read data end 4 residues before the CDR3 end; the end is taken from the germline J gene. The chain couples TRBV13-3 to TRBJ2-1; 7 bases align to TRBD1. This CDR3 is built from 19 residues. Unmatched junction bases numbered 13, after V lost 1 base and J lost 0 bases. The germline V gene encodes CDR1 NNHDY and CDR2 SYVADS. Incomplete CDR3 DNA: TGTGCCAGCAGTGATCCCGACGGGACAGATCTGTATAACTATGCT. As protein: CASSDPDGTDLYNYA. The full CDR3 sequence reads CASSDPDGTDLYNYAEQFF.

Comments on this clone: Genes and germline come from the mouse. The read falls 4 residues short of the CDR3 end, and the missing part is taken from the germline J gene. V usage is TRBV1 and J usage is TRBJ2-3, with no clear D. Trimming cost V 3 bases and J 2 bases, with 6 bases left between them. There are 13 residues in the CDR3. In germline, CDR1 is NSQYPW, CDR2 LRSPGD (reference sequence). Incomplete CDR3 DNA: TGCACCTGCAGTGCCCCCAATGCAGAA. It yields the protein CTCSAPNAE. The whole CDR3 protein is CTCSAPNAETLYF.

In the case of this clone: Mouse names are used for the genes. The read terminates 4 residues before the CDR3 end, so the remaining end is supplied by the germline J gene. The V gene is TRBV5, the J gene TRBJ1-2; weak D call: TRBD1 (5 bases). The V end was cut by 0 bases, the J end by 0 bases, with 8 bases between. This CDR3 region has 15 residues. In germline, CDR1 is LGHNA, CDR2 YNLKQL (reference sequence). The covered CDR3 bases are TGTGCCAGCAGCCAAGAGATACAGGCAAACTCC. This sequence encodes CASSQEIQANS. The whole CDR3 is CASSQEIQANSDYTF.

This clone occurred a few times. Genes and germline come from the mouse. The missing CDR3 end, 4 residues past where the read stops, is filled in from the germline J gene. The sample contains more than one DNA sequence encoding this CDR3. The gene calls are TRBV31 and TRBJ2-3; the match to TRBD2 covers 10 bases. The CDR3 runs 14 residues. Trimming at V came to 3 bases and at J to 3 bases, leaving 3 bases not matched to a gene. Germline values: CDR1 GKSSPN, CDR2 SITVG. CDR3 DNA, as far as it was read: TGTGCCTGGAGCCGACTGGGGGGAGCAGAA. This gives the protein CAWSRLGGAE. The full CDR3 is CAWSRLGGAETLYF.

This clone was seen more than once but under ten times. Gene names denote mouse genes. The read comes to an end 4 residues before the CDR3 does, leaving the germline J gene to fill in the end. The chain couples TRBV13-3 to TRBJ2-1; maybe TRBD1 (6 bases). From germline, CDR1 is NNHDY and CDR2 SYVADS. Trimming stripped 9 bases from V and 4 bases from J, with 11 bases between. The CDR3 has 12 residues. CDR3 amino acids: CATRDNYAEQFF. The part of the CDR3 DNA that was read is TGTGCCACCCGGGACAATTATGCT.

A note on this clone: Gene and germline names: mouse. The read is 4 residues too short to cover the CDR3 end, so that end is filled in from the germline J gene. The V gene is TRBV13-2, the J gene TRBJ2-7; TRBD2 agrees at 8 bases. Germline-derived CDR1 and CDR2 are NNHNN and SYGAGS (reference sequence). The CDR3 totals 14 residues. J gave up 3 bases and V 1 base, and 3 bases lay outside the gene matches. CDR3 bases read: TGTGCCAGCGGTGATCTCTGGGGGGTCTAT. Residues: CASGDLWGVY. The entire CDR3 protein reads CASGDLWGVYEQYF.

As concerns this clone: Gene names are mouse gene names. The CDR3 is cut off 4 residues early in the read; its end comes from the germline J gene. This sequence joins TRBV1 and TRBJ1-1, with D unclear. This CDR3 has 13 residues. Germline V gene data show CDR1 as NSQYPW and CDR2 as LRSPGD (reference sequence). CDR3 region: CTCSAGERTEVFF. The covered CDR3 bases are TGCACCTGCAGTGCAGGGGAACGGACA. Complete variable domain (other parts from reference TRBV1 and TRBJ1-1): VTLLEQNPRWRLVPRGQAVNLRCILKNSQYPWMSWYQQDLQKQLQWLFTLRSPGDKEVKSLPGADYLATRVTDTELRLQVANMSQGRTLYCTCSAGERTEVFFGKGTRLTVV.

The table lists this clone with a few counts. Genes here carry mouse names. The read gets to within 4 residues of the CDR3 end, and the germline J gene fills in the rest. J is TRBJ2-2 and V is TRBV19; D gene ambiguous. CDR1 and CDR2 from the germline V gene are FNHDT and SITEND (reference sequence). This CDR3 has 14 residues. Trimming removed 0 bases at V and 0 bases at J, with 3 bases between. CDR3 DNA (partial): TGTGCCAGCAGTATAGAGGCAAACACCGGG. This sequence encodes CASSIEANTG. The entire CDR3 protein reads CASSIEANTGQLYF. Using reference TRBV19 and TRBJ2-2 for the parts outside the CDR3, the full variable domain is GGIITQTPKFLIGQEGQKLTLKCQQNFNHDTMYWYRQDSGKGLRLIYYSITENDLQKGDLSEGYDASREKKSSFSLTVTSAQKNEMAVFLCASSIEANTGQLYFGEGSKLTVL.